The subject of this entry is one T cell receptor beta chain. Its specificity is unknown. The data were obtained in a study of PD-1 blockade in classical Hodgkin lymphoma. Germline V CDR1 and CDR2: SGHTA, FQGNSA. The CDR3 has 14 residues. Trimming took off 5 bases at V and 5 bases at J, with 15 bases between the two ends. General study findings and limits: Baseline diversity in complete responders resembled that of newly diagnosed patients. Nivolumab initiated under 1 year post-ASCT led to patient exclusion. Newly diagnosed patients were reported to start with lower TCR diversity than healthy donors. Significant TCR diversity gains by C4D1 occurred in CD4+ but not CD8+ cells.

Generated by immunoSEQ multiplex PCR, the TCRdb table keeps only in-frame clones and is missing some. Of under 25,000 clones detected, over 60% appear once; the ten largest clones hold over 15%. The sample's time point: cycle 4 day 1 (C4D1), after less than 7 weeks of nivolumab. With no exception, relapse followed autologous stem cell transplantation in all patients, and brentuximab vedotin exposure varied. The receptor was isolated from a human donor with classical Hodgkin lymphoma. The sequencing here drew on peripheral blood mononuclear cells (PBMCs), taken before the fourth cycle of nivolumab. J is TRBJ1-2 and V is TRBV7-2; perhaps TRBD1 as D (6 bases). CDR3 nucleotide sequence: TGTGCCAGCAGCATAAACAGGGAGGCGTATGGCTACACCTTC. Translated: CASSINREAYGYTF.